The text below deals with one T cell receptor (beta chain). This sample is drawn from a study of control samples from healthy donors and cancer patients. Using immunoSEQ multiplex PCR, the repertoire was profiled, and TCRdb retains in-frame clones only, with some absent. Of 90,000 to 110,000 clones listed, over 75% were seen once; the top ten hold roughly 4.5%. Sequencing was carried out using blood. The receptor was derived from a human donor in good health. The donor label of this sample is uncertain.

DNA for the CDR3: TGCGCCAGCAGCTCCGGGACAGGGAAATTGGGGGCAGATACGCAGTATTTT. Residues: CASSSGTGKLGADTQYF. The rearrangement links TRBV5-1 to TRBJ2-3; 9 bases are a match to TRBD1. This CDR3 has 17 amino acids. J was trimmed by 4 bases and V by 3 bases; bases with no gene match: 12. Germline V gene data show CDR1 as SGHRS and CDR2 as YFSETQ.